The 17 T cell receptor beta chains below come from one sample, sequenced in a study of cytomegalovirus exposure and HLA in healthy donors. Vbeta (60) and Jbeta (13) primers were used in the PCR. The method was immunoSEQ multiplex PCR; TCRdb's version includes in-frame clones alone and lacks a portion of them. The repertoire includes 70,000 to 90,000 clones, 65% to 80% of them detected once, and around 4.2% sits in the top ten. Material for sequencing was PBMCs. Every receptor here comes from a man aged 55 to 69 in good health and CMV-seronegative.

The CDR3 bases are TGTGCCAGCAGCCAGCGCGGGACAGGGGAGGGGCAGTACTTC. Amino acids: CASSQRGTGEGQYF. The V gene is TRBV14, the J gene TRBJ2-7, with TRBD1 identical over 10 bases. The CDR3 sequence is 14 residues long. The germline V gene encodes CDR1 SGHDN and CDR2 FVKESK. The J segment lost 9 bases and the V segment lost 3 bases, leaving 8 bases of the junction unmatched.

The rearrangement joins TRBV7-3 to TRBJ1-1; 9 positions match TRBD1. Germline V gene sequence: CDR1 SGHTA, CDR2 FQGTGA. The CDR3 length is 20 residues. V lost 4 bases, J lost 0 bases, and 18 bases stayed unmatched. For the CDR3, the DNA is TGTGCCAGCAGCTCGAGCCGGGACAGGGCTATTCTGGTCATGAACACTGAAGCTTTCTTT. Translating it yields CASSSSRDRAILVMNTEAFF.

The chain recombines TRBV19 with TRBJ2-1; 9 positions agree with TRBD2. The CDR3 is made up of 15 amino acids. CDR1 is LNHDA, CDR2 SQIVND, per germline (reference sequence). The V segment lost 6 bases and the J segment 10 bases; nucleotides outside the gene matches: 13. For the CDR3, the DNA is TGTGCCAGTAGGGCTGAGCGGGGGGCCGCTAGGGAGCAGTTCTTC. Protein product: CASRAERGAAREQFF.

V gene TRBV30 combines with J gene TRBJ2-7, with D hard to call. Germline loops: CDR1 GTSNPN, CDR2 SVGIG (reference sequence). This CDR3 region has 8 residues. CDR3 loop: CAFDEQYF. The CDR3 region has the DNA TGTGCTTTCGACGAGCAGTACTTC.

This chain links TRBV10-3 with TRBJ2-7, with TRBD1 matching 7 bases. Losses at the gene ends were 5 bases for V and 3 bases for J; bases not matched to a gene: 7. CDR1 ENHRY and CDR2 SYGVKD come from the germline V gene. This CDR3 is built from 14 residues. The CDR3 DNA reads TGTGCCATCAGTACGACAGGGTTCGTCTACGAGCAGTACTTC. Its translation: CAISTTGFVYEQYF.

CDR3 loop: CASSQTGQGRSYGYTF. The CDR3 nucleotides are TGTGCCAGCAGCCAAACGGGACAGGGGCGGTCCTATGGCTACACCTTC. The chain joins TRBV11-2 to TRBJ1-2; the match to TRBD1 covers 10 bases. V shed 5 bases, J shed 4 bases, and the junction held 10 bases outside the gene matches. This CDR3 region has 16 residues. Germline V gene sequence: CDR1 SGHAT, CDR2 FQNNGV.

To note about this clone: The identical CDR3 is also encoded by other nucleotide sequences in the sample. This chain uses TRBV11-3 with TRBJ2-3; D is unclear. The V end was cut by 1 base, the J end by 1 base, with 6 bases between. The CDR3 has 14 residues. The germline V gene encodes CDR1 SGHNT and CDR2 YENEEA. The CDR3 nucleotides are TGTGCCAGCAGCTTAGCACGGGGCACAGATACGCAGTATTTT. This encodes CASSLARGTDTQYF.

This clone was seen more than once but under ten times. The chain recombines TRBV30 with TRBJ2-3; 12 bases are shared with TRBD1. Unmatched junction bases numbered 5, after V lost 1 base and J lost 6 bases. CDR1 is GTSNPN and CDR2 is SVGIG in the germline V gene (reference sequence). CDR3 length: 15 amino acids. In nucleotides, the CDR3 is TGTGCCTGGAGTGCATCGGGACAGGGGGCGGATACGCAGTATTTT. It is translated as CAWSASGQGADTQYF.

The rearrangement uses TRBV6-5 and TRBJ2-1, with 10 bases aligning to TRBD2. Germline CDR1 is MNHEY and CDR2 is SVGAGI. V gave up 4 bases and J gave up 7 bases; unmatched junction bases: 7. The CDR3 runs 15 residues. The CDR3 region is CASSWTSGRSNEQFF. The CDR3 coding sequence is TGTGCCAGCAGTTGGACTAGCGGCCGAAGTAATGAGCAGTTCTTC.

The V gene is TRBV5-4, the J gene TRBJ2-3; 16 bases map to TRBD2. The J segment lost 0 bases and the V segment lost 3 bases, leaving 7 bases of the junction unmatched. This CDR3 is 19 amino acids long. Germline CDR1 and CDR2: SGHNT and YYREEE (reference sequence). The CDR3 loop is CASSSPGLAGGRSTDTQYF. As DNA, the CDR3 is TGTGCCAGCAGCTCCCCGGGACTAGCGGGGGGGCGAAGCACAGATACGCAGTATTTT. Together with reference TRBV5-4 and TRBJ2-3, the CDR3 gives the full variable domain: ETGVTQSPTHLIKTRGQQVTLRCSSQSGHNTVSWYQQALGQGPQFIFQYYREEENGRGNFPPRFSGLQFPNYSSELNVNALELDDSALYLCASSSPGLAGGRSTDTQYFGPGTRLTVL.

Note on this clone: Relative to the germline gene, one junction end is altered; a read error may explain this. This sequence joins TRBV19 and TRBJ2-1; 9 bases align to TRBD2. There are 15 residues in the CDR3. Per the germline V gene, CDR1 is LNHDA and CDR2 is SQIVND (reference sequence). CDR3 in amino acids: CASRSSGDRSNGQFF. The CDR3 bases are TGTGCCAGTAGATCTAGCGGGGACCGTAGTAATGGGCAGTTCTTC.

The rearrangement joins TRBV29-1 to TRBJ2-3; TRBD1 matches at 7 bases. The CDR3 is 14 residues long. Germline values: CDR1 SQVTM, CDR2 ANQGSEA. Germline trimming cut 4 bases from V and 0 bases from J; bases unmatched to any gene: 4. The CDR3 sequence: CSVGGGPSTDTQYF. CDR3 coding DNA: TGCAGCGTTGGAGGGGGCCCTAGCACAGATACGCAGTATTTT.

The chain is built from TRBV6-5 and TRBJ1-5, with D maybe TRBD1 (6 bases). The germline V gene encodes CDR1 MNHEY and CDR2 SVGAGI. V lost 7 bases and J lost 4, with 14 bases in between. The CDR3 sequence is 14 residues long. The DNA of the CDR3 is TGTGCCAGCACACTACAGGGTTGGAATCAGCCCCAGCATTTT. Protein sequence: CASTLQGWNQPQHF.

This clone was seen once. The V call is TRBV5-1, the J call TRBJ2-1; 14 bases match TRBD2. CDR3 length: 18 amino acids. Germline V gives CDR1 SGHRS, CDR2 YFSETQ. With V trimmed by 0 bases and J by 8 bases, 10 bases remained unmatched. In nucleotides, the CDR3 is TGCGCCAGCAGCTTGGGCCTTCTGACTAGCGGGGGGGTAGATGAGCAGTTCTTC. Translation: CASSLGLLTSGGVDEQFF.

The rearrangement links TRBV27 to TRBJ1-5; no firm D call. Germline V gene data show CDR1 as MNHEY and CDR2 as SMNVEV (reference sequence). Trimming took off 5 bases at V and 0 bases at J, with 5 bases between the two ends. The CDR3 sequence is 13 residues long. The CDR3 DNA reads as TGTGCCAGCAGTACATATAGCAATCAGCCCCAGCATTTT. Its translation is CASSTYSNQPQHF.

This clone was counted ten times or more. The chain employs TRBV6-6 and TRBJ2-1; the D is unclear. The CDR3 runs 12 residues. The germline V and J ends were trimmed by 2 bases and 4 bases, with 3 bases remaining between them. The germline V gene encodes CDR1 MNHNY and CDR2 SVGAGI (reference sequence). In DNA form, the CDR3 reads TGTGCCAGCAGTTACCCTTACAATGAGCAGTTCTTC. As protein: CASSYPYNEQFF.

This clone occurred once. The chain joins TRBV5-1 to TRBJ1-3; maybe TRBD1 (6 bases). Germline V CDR1 and CDR2: SGHRS, YFSETQ. V was trimmed by 0 bases and J by 0 bases, leaving 10 bases between them. This CDR3 spans 16 amino acids. The CDR3 here is CASSLGEQGSGNTIYF. The CDR3 DNA is TGCGCCAGCAGCTTGGGGGAACAGGGCTCTGGAAACACCATATATTTT.